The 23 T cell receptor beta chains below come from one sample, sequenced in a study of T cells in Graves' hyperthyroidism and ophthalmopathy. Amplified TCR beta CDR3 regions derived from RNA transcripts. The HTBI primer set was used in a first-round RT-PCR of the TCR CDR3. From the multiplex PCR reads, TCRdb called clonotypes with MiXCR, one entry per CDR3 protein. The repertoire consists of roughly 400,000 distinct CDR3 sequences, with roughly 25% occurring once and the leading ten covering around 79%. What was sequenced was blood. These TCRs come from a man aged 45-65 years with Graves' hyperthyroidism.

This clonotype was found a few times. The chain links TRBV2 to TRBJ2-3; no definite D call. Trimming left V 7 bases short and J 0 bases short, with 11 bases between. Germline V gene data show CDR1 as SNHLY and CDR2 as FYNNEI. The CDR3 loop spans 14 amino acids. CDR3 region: CASNSGSSTDTQYF. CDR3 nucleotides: TGTGCCAGCAACTCCGGCAGCAGCACAGATACGCAGTATTTT.

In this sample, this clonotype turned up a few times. CDR3 in amino acids: CASSIGFKGVNEQFF. CDR3 coding DNA: TGTGCCAGTAGTATAGGGTTTAAGGGGGTTAATGAGCAGTTCTTC. The V call is TRBV19, the J call TRBJ2-1; TRBD1 is a possible D gene (6 bases). The length of the CDR3 is 15 residues. V was shortened by 1 base and J by 7 bases, with 14 bases between the two germline ends. Germline CDR1 LNHDA, CDR2 SQIVND (reference sequence).

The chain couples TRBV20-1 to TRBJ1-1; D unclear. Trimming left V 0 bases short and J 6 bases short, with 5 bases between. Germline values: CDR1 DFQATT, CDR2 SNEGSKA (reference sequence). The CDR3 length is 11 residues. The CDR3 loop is CSARDRPEAFF. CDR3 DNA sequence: TGCAGTGCTAGAGATCGGCCTGAAGCTTTCTTT.

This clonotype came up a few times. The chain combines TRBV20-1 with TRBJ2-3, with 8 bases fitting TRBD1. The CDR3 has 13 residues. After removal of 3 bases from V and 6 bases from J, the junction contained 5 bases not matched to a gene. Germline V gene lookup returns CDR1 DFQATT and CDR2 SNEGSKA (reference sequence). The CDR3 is CSASTGGSDTQYF. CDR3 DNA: TGCAGTGCTAGTACAGGGGGGTCGGATACGCAGTATTTT.

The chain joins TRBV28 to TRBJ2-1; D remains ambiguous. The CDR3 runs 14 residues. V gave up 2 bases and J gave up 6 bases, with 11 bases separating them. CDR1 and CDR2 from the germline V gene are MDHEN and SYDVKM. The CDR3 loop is CASSLPTVGNEQFF. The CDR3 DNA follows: TGTGCCAGCAGTTTACCCACCGTAGGCAATGAGCAGTTCTTC.

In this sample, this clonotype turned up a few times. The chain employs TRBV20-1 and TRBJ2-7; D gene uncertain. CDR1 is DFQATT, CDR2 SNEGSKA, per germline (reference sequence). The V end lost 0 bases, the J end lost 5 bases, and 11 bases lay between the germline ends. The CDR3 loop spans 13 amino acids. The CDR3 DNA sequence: TGCAGTGCTAGAGATCTCGAACAGAACGAGCAGTACTTC. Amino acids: CSARDLEQNEQYF.

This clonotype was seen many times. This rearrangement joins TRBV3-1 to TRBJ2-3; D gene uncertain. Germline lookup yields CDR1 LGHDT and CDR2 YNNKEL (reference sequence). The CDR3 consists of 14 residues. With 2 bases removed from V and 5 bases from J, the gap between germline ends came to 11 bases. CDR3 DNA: TGTGCCAGCAGCCAATTTTCGGGCGGAGATACGCAGTATTTT. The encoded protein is CASSQFSGGDTQYF.

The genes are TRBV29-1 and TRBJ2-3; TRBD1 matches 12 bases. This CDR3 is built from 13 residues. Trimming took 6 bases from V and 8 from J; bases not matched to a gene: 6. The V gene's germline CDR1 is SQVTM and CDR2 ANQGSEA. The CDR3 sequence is CSVRDRGRGTQYF. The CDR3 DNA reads TGCAGCGTCCGGGACAGGGGGCGCGGTACGCAGTATTTT.

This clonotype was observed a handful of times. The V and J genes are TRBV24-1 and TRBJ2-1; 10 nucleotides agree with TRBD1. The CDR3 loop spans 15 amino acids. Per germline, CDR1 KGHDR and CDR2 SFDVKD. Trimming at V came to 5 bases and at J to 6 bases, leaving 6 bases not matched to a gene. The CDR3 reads CATSVPGQGINEQFF. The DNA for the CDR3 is TGTGCCACCAGTGTCCCGGGACAGGGGATCAATGAGCAGTTCTTC.

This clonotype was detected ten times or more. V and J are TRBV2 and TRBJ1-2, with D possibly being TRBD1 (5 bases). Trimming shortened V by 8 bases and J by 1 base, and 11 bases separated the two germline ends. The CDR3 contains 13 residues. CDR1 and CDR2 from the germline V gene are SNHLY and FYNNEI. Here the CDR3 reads CASGTVLNYGYTF. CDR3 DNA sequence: TGTGCCAGCGGGACGGTTCTTAACTATGGCTACACCTTC.

CDR3 bases: TGCAGTGCTACGCTCGGGACAGGGGAGGGTGAAAAACTGTTTTTT. This codes for CSATLGTGEGEKLFF. J is TRBJ1-4 and V is TRBV20-1, with 10 positions matching TRBD1. The V and J ends lost 4 bases and 7 bases, in that order; junction bases with no gene match: 9. Germline V CDR1 and CDR2: DFQATT, SNEGSKA (reference sequence). This CDR3 comprises 15 residues.

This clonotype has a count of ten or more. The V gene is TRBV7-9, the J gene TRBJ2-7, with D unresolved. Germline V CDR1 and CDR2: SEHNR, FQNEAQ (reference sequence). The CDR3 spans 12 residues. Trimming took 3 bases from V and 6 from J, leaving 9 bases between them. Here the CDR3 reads CASSFGAGEQYF. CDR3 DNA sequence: TGTGCCAGCAGCTTTGGAGCAGGCGAGCAGTACTTC.

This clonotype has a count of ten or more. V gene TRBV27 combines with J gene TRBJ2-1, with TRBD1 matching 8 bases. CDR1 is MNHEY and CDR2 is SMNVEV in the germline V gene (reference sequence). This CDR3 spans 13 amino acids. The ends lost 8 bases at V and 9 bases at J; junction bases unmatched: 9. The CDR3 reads CASRRAGGGEQFF. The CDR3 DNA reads TGTGCCAGCCGGCGGGCAGGGGGCGGTGAGCAGTTCTTC.

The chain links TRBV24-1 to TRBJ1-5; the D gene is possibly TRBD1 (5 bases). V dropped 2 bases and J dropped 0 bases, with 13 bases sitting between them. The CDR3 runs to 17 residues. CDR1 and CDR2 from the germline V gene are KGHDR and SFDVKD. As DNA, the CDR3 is TGTGCCACCAGTGATTCGAGACAGTCCTATAGCAATCAGCCCCAGCATTTT. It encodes CATSDSRQSYSNQPQHF.

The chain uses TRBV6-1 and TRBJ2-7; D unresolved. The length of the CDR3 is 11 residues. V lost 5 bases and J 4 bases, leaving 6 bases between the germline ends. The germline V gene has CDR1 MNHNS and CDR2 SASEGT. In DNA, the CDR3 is TGTGCCAGCAGTAAGGGTTACGAGCAGTACTTC. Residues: CASSKGYEQYF.

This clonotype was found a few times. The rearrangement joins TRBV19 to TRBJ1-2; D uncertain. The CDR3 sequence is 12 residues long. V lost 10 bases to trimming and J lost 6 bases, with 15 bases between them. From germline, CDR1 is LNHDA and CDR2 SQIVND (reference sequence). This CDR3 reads CATLTGMHGYTF. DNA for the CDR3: TGTGCCACCCTAACGGGGATGCATGGCTACACCTTC.

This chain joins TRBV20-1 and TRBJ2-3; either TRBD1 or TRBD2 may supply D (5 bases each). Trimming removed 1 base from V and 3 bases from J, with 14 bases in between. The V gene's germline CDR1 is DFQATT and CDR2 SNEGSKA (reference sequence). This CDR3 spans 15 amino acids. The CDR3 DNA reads TGCAGTGCTAGAGGGGACCTCCAAGGGACAGATACGCAGTATTTT. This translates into CSARGDLQGTDTQYF.

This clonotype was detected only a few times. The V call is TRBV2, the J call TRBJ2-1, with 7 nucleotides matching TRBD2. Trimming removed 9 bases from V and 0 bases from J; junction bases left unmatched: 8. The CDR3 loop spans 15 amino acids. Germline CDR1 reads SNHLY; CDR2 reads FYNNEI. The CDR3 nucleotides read TGTGCCAGTACCTTAGCGGGCAGCTCCTACAATGAGCAGTTCTTC. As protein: CASTLAGSSYNEQFF.

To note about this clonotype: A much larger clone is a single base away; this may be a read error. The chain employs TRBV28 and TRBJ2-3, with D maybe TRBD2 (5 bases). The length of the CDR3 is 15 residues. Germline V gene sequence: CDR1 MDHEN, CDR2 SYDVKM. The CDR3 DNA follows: TGTCCCAGCAGTTTAAGTGGCTCGGGGATTGATACGCAGTATTTT. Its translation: CPSSLSGSGIDTQYF.

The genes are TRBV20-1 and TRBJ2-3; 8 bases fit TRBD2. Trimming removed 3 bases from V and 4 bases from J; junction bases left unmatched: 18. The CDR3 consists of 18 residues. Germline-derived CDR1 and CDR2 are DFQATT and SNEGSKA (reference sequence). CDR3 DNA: TGCAGTGCTAGGGGGGGACGGGTAGCGGGGACTAGACCAGATACGCAGTATTTT. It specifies CSARGGRVAGTRPDTQYF.

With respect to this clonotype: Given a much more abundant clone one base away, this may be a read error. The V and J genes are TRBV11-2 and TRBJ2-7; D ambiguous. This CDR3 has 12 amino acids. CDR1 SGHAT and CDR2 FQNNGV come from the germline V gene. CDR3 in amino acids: CTSSSLEYEQYF. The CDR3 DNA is TGTACCAGCAGCTCTCTAGAGTACGAGCAGTACTTC.

This chain's CDR3 is CASSGTSGHYGYTF. DNA of the CDR3: TGCGCCAGCAGCGGGACATCGGGCCACTATGGCTACACCTTC. The V call is TRBV5-1, the J call TRBJ1-2; TRBD1 is a possible D gene (6 bases). With 4 bases removed from V and 3 bases from J, the gap between germline ends came to 13 bases. Germline V gene sequence: CDR1 SGHRS, CDR2 YFSETQ. This CDR3 has 14 residues. Full variable domain (outside the CDR3, taken from reference TRBV5-1 and TRBJ1-2): KAGVTQTPRYLIKTRGQQVTLSCSPISGHRSVSWYQQTPGQGLQFLFEYFSETQRNKGNFPGRFSGRQFSNSRSEMNVSTLELGDSALYLCASSGTSGHYGYTFGSGTRLTVV.

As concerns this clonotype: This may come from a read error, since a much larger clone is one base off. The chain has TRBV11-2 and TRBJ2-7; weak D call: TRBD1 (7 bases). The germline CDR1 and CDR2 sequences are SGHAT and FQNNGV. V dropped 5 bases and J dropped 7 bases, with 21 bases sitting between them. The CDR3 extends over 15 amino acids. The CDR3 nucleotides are TGTGCCAGCAGCCGAACAGGGGACTCCCTAACTGAGCAGTACTTC. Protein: CASSRTGDSLTEQYF.